This TCR beta chain was sequenced during a study of shared clonotypes between healthy human individuals. General observations from the study: Generation probabilities were higher for clonotypes shared across all four sorted-subset donors than for unshared ones. Blood was the only sampled material, and tissue repertoires likely differ.

As to this clone: The antigen is unknown.

V was clipped by 5 bases and J by 6 bases; unmatched bases: 8. The germline V gene has CDR1 MNHEY and CDR2 SMNVEV (reference sequence). The CDR3 runs to 16 residues. The test was conducted at deep level. Measured with immunoSEQ multiplex PCR; TCRdb has only the in-frame clones, and not every one. The sample holds around 600,000 clones, about 98% seen once. Terminally differentiated effector memory CD45RA+ cells were excluded by CCR7 positive selection of CD45RO-negative cells. Donors comprised only Caucasian adults living in Nashville, Tennessee. V usage is TRBV27 and J usage is TRBJ2-7; TRBD2 aligns across 15 bases. The sequenced sample consisted of naive CD8+ T cells sorted from blood. The sequence was collected from a man aged 30 to 39 in good health. The CDR3 nucleotides are TGTGCCAGCAGTCTACCGGGACTAGCGGGAGGACGCGAGCAGTACTTC. Translation gives CASSLPGLAGGREQYF.